The rows below give T cell receptor beta chains drawn from one sample of a study of blood T cell repertoires in COVID-19. The data were produced by immunoSEQ multiplex PCR, yet TCRdb's version contains in-frame clones alone and is incomplete. In the table there are approximately 260,000 clones, around 80% of which are singletons. The sequenced sample was PBMCs or T cells enriched from blood (not recorded which). These receptors originate from a man in his thirties or forties with acute COVID-19. Each CDR3 is given with its conserved first and last residue. D genes are given only for firm matches. The listing skips clone size in some rows; elsewhere it reads once, few, many or a size class.

v_call	cdr3_length	d_call	j_call	clone_size	cdr3_aa	cdr3_nt
TRBV19	16	TRBD2	TRBJ2-1	NA	CASSIAASGLYNEQFF	TGTGCCAGTAGTATAGCGGCTAGCGGGCTCTACAATGAGCAGTTCTTC
TRBV5-1	13	TRBD2	TRBJ2-1	NA	CASGTSSYNEQFF	TGCGCCAGCGGGACTAGCTCCTACAATGAGCAGTTCTTC
TRBV7-9	12	NA	TRBJ1-2	NA	CASSAAGVSYTF	TGTGCCAGCAGCGCCGCGGGGGTCTCCTACACCTTC
TRBV25-1	13	TRBD1	TRBJ1-1	NA	CANPGQGSTEAFF	TGTGCCAACCCGGGACAGGGGAGCACTGAAGCTTTCTTT
TRBV11-3	14	NA	TRBJ1-2	NA	CASSSRVFGYGYTF	TGTGCCAGCAGCTCCAGGGTTTTCGGCTATGGCTACACCTTC
TRBV4-3	14	NA	TRBJ1-2	NA	CASSQDSAGYGYTF	TGCGCCAGCAGCCAAGATTCCGCGGGCTATGGCTACACCTTC
TRBV10-1	18	NA	TRBJ2-2	NA	CASSGQPGLYSNTGELFF	TGCGCCAGCAGTGGACAACCGGGACTCTATTCGAACACCGGGGAGCTGTTTTTT
TRBV27	15	NA	TRBJ2-3	NA	CASSPRRGGTDTQYF	TGTGCCAGCAGTCCCCGACGAGGAGGGACAGATACGCAGTATTTT
TRBV3-1/TRBV3-2	19	NA	TRBJ2-6	NA	CASSQVGSRGPVGANVLTF	TGTGCCAGCAGCCAAGTTGGATCCAGGGGCCCGGTTGGGGCCAACGTCCTGACTTTC
TRBV30	13	NA	TRBJ1-1	NA	CAWRLTRGGEAFF	TGTGCCTGGAGGTTAACTCGGGGAGGTGAAGCTTTCTTT
TRBV5-4	14	TRBD1	TRBJ1-1	NA	CASSFDRAHTEAFF	TGTGCCAGCAGCTTCGACAGGGCCCACACTGAAGCTTTCTTT
TRBV5-8	18	TRBD1	TRBJ2-6	NA	CASKDYGQGTSGANVLTF	TGTGCCAGCAAGGATTATGGACAGGGGACCTCTGGGGCCAACGTCCTGACTTTC
TRBV18	20	TRBD2	TRBJ2-1	NA	CASSPPGTSGGTSSYNEQFF	TGTGCCAGCTCACCTCCCGGGACTAGCGGGGGGACAAGCTCCTACAATGAGCAGTTCTTC
TRBV5-1	15	TRBD1	TRBJ1-2	NA	CASSLTGGGGYGYTF	TGTGCCAGCAGCTTGACAGGGGGCGGGGGCTATGGCTACACCTTC
TRBV9	15	TRBD2	TRBJ2-2	NA	CASSVAAGGPGELFF	TGTGCCAGCAGCGTAGCAGCGGGAGGGCCCGGGGAGCTGTTTTTT
TRBV7-6	18	TRBD2	TRBJ2-1	NA	CASSLGDSSGSVYNEQFF	TGTGCCAGCAGCTTAGGCGACTCGAGCGGGAGTGTCTACAATGAGCAGTTCTTC
TRBV14	16	NA	TRBJ1-4	NA	CASSHLTGKANEKLFF	TGTGCCAGCAGCCATCTAACAGGGAAGGCTAATGAAAAACTGTTTTTT
TRBV3-1/TRBV3-2	19	NA	TRBJ1-2	NA	CASSQDVPYRLEPNYGYTF	TGTGCCAGCAGCCAAGATGTGCCATATCGCCTAGAACCTAACTATGGCTACACCTTC
TRBV7-9	15	NA	TRBJ1-6	NA	CASSFEGSGNSPLHF	TGTGCCAGCAGCTTTGAGGGATCAGGCAATTCACCCCTCCACTTT
TRBV27	16	NA	TRBJ1-6	NA	CASSSPPPGDDSPLHF	TGTGCCAGCAGTTCACCTCCGCCAGGGGATGATTCACCCCTCCACTTT
TRBV5-6	16	NA	TRBJ1-2	once	CASSQNSDRPMNGYTF	TGTGCCAGCAGCCAAAACTCGGACAGACCAATGAATGGCTACACCTTC
TRBV11-3	16	TRBD2	TRBJ2-1	once	CASSLGLGLAGNEQFF	TGTGCCAGCAGCTTAGGTCTGGGACTAGCGGGCAATGAGCAGTTCTTC
TRBV24-1	16	TRBD1	TRBJ1-2	NA	CATSETGTAQLYGYTF	TGTGCCACCAGTGAAACAGGGACAGCCCAGCTATATGGCTACACCTTC
TRBV11-3	14	NA	TRBJ2-1	once	CASSRDREYGEQFF	TGTGCCAGCAGCAGAGACCGGGAATACGGTGAGCAGTTCTTC
TRBV15	18	NA	TRBJ1-6	NA	CATSRDTSSSSYNSPLHF	TGTGCCACCAGCAGAGATACATCTTCTAGCTCCTATAATTCACCCCTCCACTTT
TRBV19	14	TRBD1	TRBJ2-1	NA	CASSRAGGHDEQFF	TGTGCCAGTAGTCGAGCAGGGGGCCACGATGAGCAGTTCTTC
TRBV4-1	17	NA	TRBJ1-5	NA	CASSQALVQVPYQPQHF	TGCGCCAGCAGCCAGGCCCTAGTACAGGTACCCTATCAGCCCCAGCATTTT
TRBV5-6	15	TRBD1	TRBJ1-6	NA	CASSSGQGVGPPLHF	TGTGCCAGCAGCTCGGGGCAGGGGGTCGGGCCACCCCTCCACTTT
TRBV19	15	TRBD2	TRBJ2-2	once	CASNHLAGLTGELFF	TGTGCCAGTAACCACCTAGCGGGATTAACCGGGGAGCTGTTTTTT
TRBV27	16	NA	TRBJ1-1	NA	CASSLSWRRTNTEAFF	TGTGCCAGCAGTTTATCATGGCGGAGAACTAACACTGAAGCTTTCTTT
TRBV6-5	15	NA	TRBJ1-1	NA	CASSYSSRGNTEAFF	TGTGCCAGCAGTTACAGTTCCAGGGGAAACACTGAAGCTTTCTTT
TRBV5-8	13	NA	TRBJ1-2	NA	CAAWGEGTGGYTF	TGTGCCGCATGGGGGGAGGGAACCGGCGGCTACACCTTC
TRBV7-6	14	TRBD1	TRBJ1-5	NA	CASGTGGTNQPQHF	TGTGCCAGCGGGACAGGAGGGACCAATCAGCCCCAGCATTTT
TRBV5-1	15	TRBD1	TRBJ1-6	NA	CASSLGDSDWSPLHF	TGCGCCAGCAGCTTGGGGGACAGCGATTGGTCACCCCTCCACTTT
TRBV21-1	18	NA	TRBJ1-6	NA	CASSCRRDRVMGHSPLHF	TGTGCCAGCAGCTGTCGCCGGGACAGGGTTATGGGGCATTCACCCCTCCACTTT
TRBV28	16	TRBD1	TRBJ1-5	NA	CASSRQGAPSNQPQHF	TGTGCCAGCAGTCGACAGGGGGCGCCTTCTAATCAGCCCCAGCATTTT
TRBV6-6	15	NA	TRBJ1-2	NA	CASSYSMGRPWGYTF	TGTGCCAGCAGTTACTCGATGGGCAGACCTTGGGGCTACACCTTC
TRBV28	12	TRBD1	TRBJ1-2	NA	CASSSRGRGYTF	TGTGCCAGCAGTTCCAGGGGGCGAGGCTACACCTTC
TRBV24-1	16	TRBD2	TRBJ2-3	NA	CATSAVVAGGPDTQYF	TGTGCCACCAGTGCCGTAGTAGCGGGAGGGCCAGATACGCAGTATTTT
TRBV5-1	12	NA	TRBJ1-1	NA	CASSSGASEAFF	TGCGCCAGCAGCTCTGGGGCCTCTGAAGCTTTCTTT
TRBV12-3/TRBV12-4	13	NA	TRBJ1-5	few	CASSEGGGQPQHF	TGTGCCAGTTCGGAGGGAGGTGGGCAGCCCCAGCATTTT
TRBV9	14	TRBD2	TRBJ2-1	NA	CASSVLGTIEMQFF	TGTGCCAGCAGCGTCTTAGGGACTATCGAAATGCAGTTCTTC